This TCR beta chain was obtained from a study of OX40 agonist ivuxolimab in advanced cancers. Study-wide context: Six ivuxolimab dose levels, 0.01 to 10 mg/kg, were given intravenously every 2 weeks. Dose-escalation patients suffered from hepatocellular carcinoma, melanoma, renal cell or head and neck cancer. A history of anti-PD-1, anti-PD-L1 or anti-CTLA-4 therapy was acceptable, and about 37% had some. One patient with hepatocellular carcinoma and two with cutaneous melanoma, three in all, had partial responses.

The CDR3 runs to 17 residues. Germline V lookup: CDR1 ENHRY, CDR2 SYGVKD. Trimming left V 3 bases short and J 0 bases short, with 17 bases between. TCRdb keeps only in-frame clones here, not all; method: immunoSEQ multiplex PCR. The sample consists of roughly 48,000 clones, 79% of them appearing once. The chain uses TRBV10-3 and TRBJ1-2; TRBD1 might be the D (6 bases). The specimen was CD4+ or CD8+ T cells sorted from blood, collected in a trial of the OX40 agonist ivuxolimab. This TCR derives from an adult with an advanced solid tumor such as melanoma, head and neck, liver or kidney cancer. In DNA form, the CDR3 reads TGTGCCATCAGTGACAAGACAGGCTCGCCTCCTAACTATGGCTACACCTTC. Encoded protein: CAISDKTGSPPNYGYTF.